This T cell receptor (beta chain) was identified in a study of shared clonotypes between healthy human individuals. About the study: The plates for each donor numbered three CD4 naive, three CD4 memory, two CD8 naive and one CD8 memory. General study findings and limits: Compared with clonotypes that all four donors shared, non-shared clonotypes had lower generation probabilities. Sharing across four donors was seen in roughly 5% of naive CD4 clonotypes.

The germline V gene encodes CDR1 SEHNR and CDR2 FQNEAQ (reference sequence). The CDR3 has 14 amino acids. With 8 bases removed from V and 0 bases from J, the gap between germline ends came to 11 bases. This clone was recorded only once. Its cognate antigen is unknown. CD45RO+ cells plus CCR7-negative CD45RA+ TemRA cells formed CD8 memory. Measured with immunoSEQ multiplex PCR; TCRdb has only the in-frame clones, and not every one. The repertoire holds around 690,000 clones, about 92% seen once, with roughly 36% in the top ten. The receptor was isolated from a man between 18 and 29 years old in good health. Some clones in this sample may be carry-over from other donors' samples. The chain joins TRBV7-9 to TRBJ1-5; D gene uncertain. The sequenced sample was memory CD8+ T cells from PBMCs. Subset here: CD45RO+ cells pooled with CCR7-negative TemRA cells. CDR3 in amino acids: CASGSGYSNQPQHF. In DNA, the CDR3 is TGTGCCAGCGGGTCAGGCTATAGCAATCAGCCCCAGCATTTT. Together with reference TRBV7-9 and TRBJ1-5, the CDR3 gives the full variable domain: DTGVSQNPRHKITKRGQNVTFRCDPISEHNRLYWYRQTLGQGPEFLTYFQNEAQLEKSRLLSDRFSAERPKGSFSTLEIQRTEQGDSAMYLCASGSGYSNQPQHFGDGTRLSIL.